Presented here are 18 T cell receptor beta chains from one specimen sequenced in a study of blood T cells in healthy people across ages. It was with a sample-barcoded 5' primer and a J-beta primer mix that a second PCR of roughly 6 to 12 cycles was run. One entry per CDR3 protein results from TCRdb running MiXCR on the 5' RACE reads. This sample has about a million distinct CDR3 sequences, with roughly 51% found just once. The sequenced sample consisted of blood. These receptors came from an older woman in good health.

There are a few counts of this clonotype. The chain carries TRBV7-2 and TRBJ2-5, with 7 bases lining up with TRBD1. With 0 bases clipped from V and 11 bases from J, the junction kept 12 bases outside the gene matches. Germline CDR1 reads SGHTA; CDR2 reads FQGNSA. The CDR3 contains 15 residues. The CDR3 loop is CASSLARSGDREQYF. The CDR3 nucleotides are TGTGCCAGCAGCTTAGCCCGGTCTGGAGACAGGGAGCAGTACTTC.

V usage is TRBV29-1 and J usage is TRBJ2-5, with 10 positions matching TRBD2. With 6 bases clipped from V and 5 bases from J, the junction kept 12 bases outside the gene matches. The CDR3 runs to 15 residues. Germline V gene data show CDR1 as SQVTM and CDR2 as ANQGSEA. The CDR3 bases are TGCAGCGTAACTCCTAGCGGGAGTTCAACGGAGACCCAGTACTTC. This translates into CSVTPSGSSTETQYF.

V and J are TRBV5-1 and TRBJ2-7; 7 positions agree with TRBD2. This CDR3 is built from 16 residues. The germline V gene encodes CDR1 SGHRS and CDR2 YFSETQ. V trimming: 4 bases; J trimming: 1 base; junction bases outside the gene matches: 11. The CDR3 protein is CASSTAWEGRSYEQYF. CDR3 DNA: TGCGCCAGCAGCACCGCCTGGGAGGGAAGATCCTACGAGCAGTACTTC.

This clonotype was observed a handful of times. The V and J genes are TRBV28 and TRBJ2-7, with D perhaps assigned TRBD1 or TRBD2 (5 bases each). The ends were cut back, 2 bases at V and 0 bases at J, with 11 bases in the middle. This CDR3 has 15 residues. Germline V lookup: CDR1 MDHEN, CDR2 SYDVKM. CDR3 coding DNA: TGTGCCAGCAGTTTACCGGGGCTTCTCTCCTACGAGCAGTACTTC. This gives the protein CASSLPGLLSYEQYF.

This clonotype was observed many times. This chain links TRBV29-1 with TRBJ2-7, with TRBD1 identical over 7 bases. This CDR3 is built from 13 residues. Losses at the gene ends were 4 bases for V and 1 base for J; bases not matched to a gene: 4. CDR1 is SQVTM, CDR2 ANQGSEA, per germline. For the CDR3, the DNA is TGCAGCGTTGCTCCACAGGGGTCCTACGAGCAGTACTTC. It is translated as CSVAPQGSYEQYF.

The chain carries TRBV3-1 and TRBJ2-3; D assignment may be TRBD1 or TRBD2 (5 bases each). With 3 bases removed from V and 2 bases from J, the gap between germline ends came to 12 bases. CDR1 and CDR2 from the germline V gene are LGHDT and YNNKEL (reference sequence). CDR3 length equals 15 residues. The DNA of the CDR3 is TGTGCCAGCAGCCAGGGACGCATTTCCACAGATACGCAGTATTTT. Its protein product is CASSQGRISTDTQYF.

About this clonotype: A read error is possible here, since a much larger clone lies one base away. The chain employs TRBV9 and TRBJ2-6, with D possibly being TRBD2 (5 bases). The germline gives CDR1 SGDLS, CDR2 YYNGEE. The CDR3 runs to 14 residues. The CDR3 DNA follows: TGTGCCAGCAGCGAGGGAGCACGGGCCAACGTCCCGACTTTC. This codes for CASSEGARANVPTF. The complete variable domain, with remaining parts taken from reference TRBV9 and TRBJ2-6, reads DSGVTQTPKHLITATGQRVTLRCSPRSGDLSVYWYQQSLDQGLQFLIQYYNGEERAKGNILERFSAQQFPDLHSELNLSSLELGDSALYFCASSEGARANVPTFGAGSRLTVL.

This clonotype was detected only once. The J gene is TRBJ1-2, the V gene TRBV12-3 or TRBV12-4; D gene uncertain. The CDR3 loop spans 13 amino acids. Trimming cost V 6 bases and J 4 bases, with 12 bases left between them. The CDR3: CASRKDNRYGYTF. The CDR3 nucleotides read TGTGCCAGCAGAAAAGACAATCGCTATGGCTACACCTTC.

This clonotype was seen only a few times. This chain joins TRBV7-9 and TRBJ2-5; 7 positions match TRBD1. Trimming removed 3 bases from V and 5 bases from J; junction bases left unmatched: 18. Germline assignment: CDR1 SEHNR and CDR2 FQNEAQ (reference sequence). This CDR3 region has 18 residues. The CDR3 loop reads CASSFLALRQGSQETQYF. The CDR3 region has the DNA TGTGCCAGCAGCTTCCTAGCACTGAGACAGGGCTCCCAGGAGACCCAGTACTTC.

The chain recombines TRBV30 with TRBJ2-7; D is uncertain. This CDR3 spans 13 amino acids. CDR1 GTSNPN and CDR2 SVGIG come from the germline V gene (reference sequence). Trimming left V 1 base short and J 2 bases short, with 9 bases between. The chain's CDR3 is CAWSGSETYEQYF. The CDR3 nucleotides read TGTGCCTGGAGTGGATCGGAAACCTACGAGCAGTACTTC.

This clonotype was counted only a few times. The chain has TRBV10-3 and TRBJ2-1; D tentatively fits TRBD1 or TRBD2 (5 bases each). Germline assignment: CDR1 ENHRY and CDR2 SYGVKD. The CDR3 runs 13 residues. Deletions cut 5 bases from V and 5 bases from J, with 10 bases between. CDR3 DNA: TGTGCCATCAGTATACTAGGGGACAATGAGCAGTTCTTC. Translation gives CAISILGDNEQFF.

The genes are TRBV21-1 and TRBJ2-3; the table's D call, TRBD1, has no DNA check behind it. TRBV21-1 is reported as a pseudogene. This CDR3 has 16 amino acids. The CDR3 spells CASSKGGGVGADTQYF. CDR3 DNA sequence: TGTGCCAGCAGCAAAGGCGGGGGAGTGGGGGCAGATACGCAGTATTTT.

The V gene is TRBV7-9, the J gene TRBJ1-1; D perhaps matches TRBD1 (5 bases). Per the germline V gene, CDR1 is SEHNR and CDR2 is FQNEAQ (reference sequence). V was trimmed by 5 bases and J by 8 bases, leaving 15 bases between them. The CDR3 is made up of 13 amino acids. The CDR3 region has the DNA TGTGCCAGCAGCCCGACGACAGCTCACGAAGCTTTCTTT. Protein product: CASSPTTAHEAFF.

The J gene is TRBJ2-3, the V gene TRBV28, with 9 bases aligning to TRBD2. Germline V gene lookup returns CDR1 MDHEN and CDR2 SYDVKM. The CDR3 contains 20 residues. The junction had 22 bases not matched to a gene; V was cut back by 7 bases and J by 2 bases. The CDR3 spells CASIPPRISGREVFTDTQYF. The CDR3 bases are TGTGCCAGCATTCCCCCTCGCATTAGCGGGAGAGAGGTTTTCACAGATACGCAGTATTTT.

The chain is built from TRBV12-3 or TRBV12-4 and TRBJ1-2; a weak D match, TRBD1 (5 bases). Trimming stripped 2 bases from V and 3 bases from J, with 10 bases between. The CDR3 has 14 residues. The CDR3 spells CASSLQGAHYGYTF. CDR3 nucleotide sequence: TGTGCCAGCAGTTTACAGGGTGCCCACTATGGCTACACCTTC.

In this sample, this clonotype turned up a few times. This chain joins TRBV9 and TRBJ2-7; tentative D call: TRBD2 (5 bases). The end of the DNA is better explained by TRBJ2-5, so the J call may be wrong. Germline CDR1 is SGDLS and CDR2 is YYNGEE. The CDR3 length is 13 residues. CDR3 region: CASSVERQETQYF. The CDR3 DNA reads TGTGCCAGCAGCGTGGAGCGGCAAGAGACCCAGTACTTC.

The rearrangement links TRBV5-1 to TRBJ2-7, with D possibly being TRBD2 (6 bases). The CDR3 has 14 residues. Germline V CDR1 and CDR2: SGHRS, YFSETQ. Trimming removed 4 bases at V and 12 bases at J, with 23 bases between. DNA for the CDR3: TGCGCCAGCAGCGTGGCTCCCCTGGAGGGGAAGAGGTACTTC. It is translated as CASSVAPLEGKRYF.

The V call is TRBV15, the J call TRBJ2-5; 13 nucleotides match TRBD2. This CDR3 has 18 residues. J was trimmed by 2 bases and V by 3 bases; bases with no gene match: 9. Germline CDR1 LNHNV, CDR2 YYDKDF (reference sequence). The CDR3 loop reads CATSRARTSGRHQETQYF. CDR3 nucleotide sequence: TGTGCCACCAGCAGGGCACGGACTAGCGGGAGACATCAAGAGACCCAGTACTTC. The complete variable domain, with remaining parts taken from reference TRBV15 and TRBJ2-5, reads DAMVIQNPRYQVTQFGKPVTLSCSQTLNHNVMYWYQQKSSQAPKLLFHYYDKDFNNEADTPDNFQSRRPNTSFCFLDIRSPGLGDTAMYLCATSRARTSGRHQETQYFGPGTRLLVL.